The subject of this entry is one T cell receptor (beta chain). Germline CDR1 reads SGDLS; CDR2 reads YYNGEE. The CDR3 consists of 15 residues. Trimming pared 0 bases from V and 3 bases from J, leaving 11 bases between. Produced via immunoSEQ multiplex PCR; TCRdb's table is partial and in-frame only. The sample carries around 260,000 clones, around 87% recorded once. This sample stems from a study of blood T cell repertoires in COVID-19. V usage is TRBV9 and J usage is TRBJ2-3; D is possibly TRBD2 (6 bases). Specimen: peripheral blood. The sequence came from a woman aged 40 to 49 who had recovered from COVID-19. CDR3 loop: CASSVDGGYTDTQYF. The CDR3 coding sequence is TGTGCCAGCAGCGTAGATGGGGGGTATACAGATACGCAGTATTTT.